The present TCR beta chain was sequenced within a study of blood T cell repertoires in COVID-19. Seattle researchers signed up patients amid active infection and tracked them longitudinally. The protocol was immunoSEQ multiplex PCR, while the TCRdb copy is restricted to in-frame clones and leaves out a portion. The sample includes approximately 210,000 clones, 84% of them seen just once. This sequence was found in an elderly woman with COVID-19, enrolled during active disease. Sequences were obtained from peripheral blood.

DNA of the CDR3: TGTGCCAGCAGCTCCGCCGGACTTAACTATGGCTACACCTTC. Protein: CASSSAGLNYGYTF. V and J are TRBV7-2 and TRBJ1-2; D ambiguous. This CDR3 has 14 residues. The ends were cut back, 4 bases at V and 1 base at J, with 10 bases in the middle. Germline V gene data show CDR1 as SGHTA and CDR2 as FQGNSA.